Here is one T cell receptor (beta chain) with its context. The data derive from a study of shared T cell receptors in the human thymus. V was clipped by 3 bases and J by 4 bases; unmatched bases: 9. This CDR3 has 17 amino acids. Germline V gives CDR1 KGHSH, CDR2 LQKENI. Assay: immunoSEQ multiplex PCR; the TCRdb copy retains only in-frame clones and omits some. The sample has about 710,000 clones, approximately 89% seen once. These data also formed part of another study, on human thymus T cells. That work contributes: The donor group consisted of healthy Finnish infants who were having corrective surgery for congenital heart defects. The thymus was resected at corrective cardiac surgery.

The TCR comes from a boy under three years old with a congenital heart defect. Sequenced material: thymocytes. The genes are TRBV18 and TRBJ2-3, with 11 bases fitting TRBD1. CDR3 bases: TGTGCCAGCTCACCCCCGAATGGACAGGGGGCGGCAGATACGCAGTATTTT. It is translated as CASSPPNGQGAADTQYF.